This record concerns one TCR beta chain sequence. This record comes from a study of T cell changes during pregnancy in multiple sclerosis. J lost 6 bases, V lost 4 bases, and 22 bases had no gene match. This CDR3 is 19 amino acids long. The V gene's germline CDR1 is SGDLS and CDR2 YYNGEE. The protocol was immunoSEQ multiplex PCR, while the TCRdb copy is restricted to in-frame clones and leaves out a portion. The repertoire holds tens of thousands of clones, 85% to 95% seen once, with more than 0.7% in the top ten. V usage is TRBV9 and J usage is TRBJ2-3; 8 bases are shared with TRBD2. The source of this sequence is a female donor with multiple sclerosis, enrolled in a pregnancy study. The material sequenced was peripheral blood, taken in the first trimester of pregnancy. The CDR3 DNA reads as TGTGCCAGCAGCCTTGTCTCAACCTTTGGGACACCGGGAGGGGATACGCAGTATTTT. Translated: CASSLVSTFGTPGGDTQYF.